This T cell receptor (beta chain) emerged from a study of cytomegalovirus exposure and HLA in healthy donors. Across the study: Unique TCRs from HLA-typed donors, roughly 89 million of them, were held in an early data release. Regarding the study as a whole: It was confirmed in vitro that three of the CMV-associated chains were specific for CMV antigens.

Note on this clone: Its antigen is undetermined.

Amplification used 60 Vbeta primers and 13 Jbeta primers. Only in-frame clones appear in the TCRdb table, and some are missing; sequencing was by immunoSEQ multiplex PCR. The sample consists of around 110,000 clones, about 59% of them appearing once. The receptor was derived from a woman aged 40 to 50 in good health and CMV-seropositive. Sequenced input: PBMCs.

The CDR3 DNA reads TGTGCCACCAGCAGAGATACTCGACTAGCGGGGTACCACAATGAGCAGTTCTTC. Amino acids: CATSRDTRLAGYHNEQFF. The chain has TRBV15 and TRBJ2-1; the match to TRBD2 covers 11 bases. The CDR3 covers 18 residues. J lost 5 bases, V lost 0 bases, and 9 bases had no gene match. In germline, CDR1 is LNHNV, CDR2 YYDKDF (reference sequence).